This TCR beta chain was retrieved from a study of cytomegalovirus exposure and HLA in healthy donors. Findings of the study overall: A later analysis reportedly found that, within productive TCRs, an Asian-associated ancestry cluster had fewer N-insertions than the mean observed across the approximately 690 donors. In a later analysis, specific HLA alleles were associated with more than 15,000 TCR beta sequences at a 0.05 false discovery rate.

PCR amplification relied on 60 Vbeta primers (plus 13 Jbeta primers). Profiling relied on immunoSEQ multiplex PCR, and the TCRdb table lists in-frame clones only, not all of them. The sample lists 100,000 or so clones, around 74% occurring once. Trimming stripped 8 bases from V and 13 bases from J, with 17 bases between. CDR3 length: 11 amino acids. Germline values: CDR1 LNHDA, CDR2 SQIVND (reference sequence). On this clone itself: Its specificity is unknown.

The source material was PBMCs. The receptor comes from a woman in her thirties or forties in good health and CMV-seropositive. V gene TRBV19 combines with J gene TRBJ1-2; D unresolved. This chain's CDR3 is CASAMAQTSTF. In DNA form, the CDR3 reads TGTGCCAGTGCTATGGCGCAAACTAGCACCTTC.